The next 2 T cell receptor beta chains were all read from a single sample in a study of early T cells in non-severe SARS-CoV-2 infection. TCRdb fed the 5' RACE reads into MiXCR, producing one record per CDR3 protein. The profile shows under 50,000 distinct CDR3 sequences, less than 4.5% of them singletons. Source material: whole blood. The receptors come from an adult who was a healthcare worker with PCR-confirmed SARS-CoV-2 infection or an uninfected control (not recorded which).

This clonotype was seen repeatedly, ten times or more. The V and J genes are TRBV27 and TRBJ2-5; D gene ambiguous. The CDR3 loop spans 12 amino acids. Trimming removed 4 bases from V and 5 bases from J, with 8 bases in between. Germline loops: CDR1 MNHEY, CDR2 SMNVEV (reference sequence). The CDR3: CASSSGRETQYF. CDR3 coding DNA: TGTGCCAGCAGTTCCGGCCGGGAGACCCAGTACTTC.

This clonotype was found many times. This chain joins TRBV29-1 and TRBJ1-4; D possibly corresponds to TRBD1 (6 bases). V was pared by 7 bases and J by 3 bases, with 12 bases between. This CDR3 is built from 13 residues. In germline, CDR1 is SQVTM, CDR2 ANQGSEA. The CDR3 here is CSAEQGANEKLFF. The CDR3 coding sequence is TGCAGCGCCGAACAGGGAGCTAATGAAAAACTGTTTTTT.